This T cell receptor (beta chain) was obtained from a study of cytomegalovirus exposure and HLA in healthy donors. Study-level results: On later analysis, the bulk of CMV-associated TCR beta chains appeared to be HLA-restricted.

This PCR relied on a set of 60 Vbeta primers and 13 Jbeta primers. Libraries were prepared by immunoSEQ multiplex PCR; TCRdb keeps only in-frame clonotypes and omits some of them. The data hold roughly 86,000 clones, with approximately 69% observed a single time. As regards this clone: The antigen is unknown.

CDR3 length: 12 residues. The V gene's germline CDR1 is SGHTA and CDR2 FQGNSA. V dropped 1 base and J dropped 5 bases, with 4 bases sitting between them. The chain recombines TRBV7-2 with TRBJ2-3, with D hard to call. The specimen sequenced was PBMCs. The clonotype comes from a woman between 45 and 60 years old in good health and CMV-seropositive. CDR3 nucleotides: TGTGCCAGCAGCTTAGGGAGAGATACGCAGTATTTT. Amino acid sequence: CASSLGRDTQYF.